What follows are 17 T cell receptor beta chains derived from one specimen sequenced in a study of cytotoxic CD8 clonotypes in ibrutinib-treated CLL. Some clones are missing from TCRdb's copy, which holds only in-frame ones; the method was immunoSEQ multiplex PCR. Of approximately 150,000 clones listed, nearly 90% were seen once; the top ten hold 3%. The sample was PBMCs, taken at disease progression, from a patient treated with ibrutinib. These receptors came from a human donor with chronic lymphocytic leukemia.

The genes are TRBV4-2 and TRBJ1-2; no clear D. The V and J ends lost 5 bases and 2 bases respectively, with 6 bases between them. This CDR3 contains 12 residues. Per germline, CDR1 LGHNA and CDR2 YNFKEQ. The CDR3 DNA is TGTGCCAGCAGCTACGAGAACTATGGCTACACCTTC. Its translation: CASSYENYGYTF.

V usage is TRBV7-9 and J usage is TRBJ1-1; D unclear. The CDR3 has 15 residues. V was trimmed by 1 base and J by 3 bases, leaving 12 bases between them. Germline V gives CDR1 SEHNR, CDR2 FQNEAQ (reference sequence). For the CDR3, the DNA is TGTGCCAGCAGCTTAGTCTTTCAGTGGGACACTGAAGCTTTCTTT. This translates into CASSLVFQWDTEAFF. Supplemented by reference TRBV7-9 and TRBJ1-1, the full variable domain reads DTGVSQNPRHKITKRGQNVTFRCDPISEHNRLYWYRQTLGQGPEFLTYFQNEAQLEKSRLLSDRFSAERPKGSFSTLEIQRTEQGDSAMYLCASSLVFQWDTEAFFGQGTRLTVV.

The chain uses TRBV20-1 and TRBJ1-3; D is uncertain. Germline V lookup: CDR1 DFQATT, CDR2 SNEGSKA (reference sequence). Trimming took off 1 base at V and 4 bases at J, with 2 bases between the two ends. This CDR3 contains 11 residues. The CDR3 DNA reads TGCAGTGCTAGAGTCGGAAACACCATATATTTT. It encodes CSARVGNTIYF.

This clone showed up just a few times. The chain joins TRBV6-6 to TRBJ2-7, with D maybe TRBD1 (6 bases). The V gene lost 8 bases and the J gene lost 9 bases, with 14 bases spanning the gap. The CDR3 loop spans 11 amino acids. In germline, CDR1 is MNHNY, CDR2 SVGAGI (reference sequence). DNA of the CDR3: TGTGCCAGCCGGGACACAGGGCCGCAGTACTTC. Translating gives CASRDTGPQYF.

This clone was counted between two and nine times. The rearrangement uses TRBV30 and TRBJ1-1; TRBD1 might be the D (5 bases). The CDR3 totals 13 residues. Germline lookup yields CDR1 GTSNPN and CDR2 SVGIG (reference sequence). Trimming removed 0 bases from V and 1 base from J, with 6 bases in between. In nucleotides, the CDR3 is TGTGCCTGGAGTGTACAGGAGAACACTGAAGCTTTCTTT. Amino acids: CAWSVQENTEAFF. The variable domain in full, with the rest retrieved from reference TRBV30 and TRBJ1-1, is SQTIHQWPATLVQPVGSPLSLECTVEGTSNPNLYWYRQAAGRGLQLLFYSVGIGQISSEVPQNLSASRPQDRQFILSSKKLLLSDSGFYLCAWSVQENTEAFFGQGTRLTVV.

The V call is TRBV5-1, the J call TRBJ1-4, with D possibly TRBD1 on 5 matching bases. V was clipped by 5 bases and J by 6 bases, with 17 bases between them. CDR1 SGHRS and CDR2 YFSETQ come from the germline V gene. This CDR3 comprises 15 residues. Here the CDR3 reads CASRFTGGGDEKLFF. The CDR3 nucleotides are TGCGCCAGCAGATTCACTGGTGGAGGGGATGAAAAACTGTTTTTT.

The J gene is TRBJ2-3, the V gene TRBV7-7; 16 bases fit TRBD2. CDR3 length equals 15 residues. Germline CDR1 SSHAT, CDR2 FNYEAQ (reference sequence). Trimming at V came to 5 bases and at J to 6 bases, leaving 2 bases not matched to a gene. The CDR3 region has the DNA TGTGCCAGCAGCCCGGGACTAGCGGGAGGGGATACGCAGTATTTT. Residues: CASSPGLAGGDTQYF.

This clone came up once. Germline is not matched at one junction end, which may reflect a read error. The rearrangement joins TRBV30 to TRBJ2-1, with 13 bases aligning to TRBD2. Germline CDR1 GTSNPN, CDR2 SVGIG (reference sequence). CDR3 size: 15 residues. CDR3 in amino acids: CAWSVLTSGRAALVF. The CDR3 region has the DNA TGTGCCTGGAGTGTACTTACTAGCGGGAGGGCCGCTCTTGTCTTC.

The chain carries TRBV6-5 and TRBJ2-3; D uncertain. Germline CDR1 is MNHEY and CDR2 is SVGAGI. The CDR3 loop spans 14 amino acids. V was trimmed by 4 bases and J by 2 bases, leaving 10 bases between them. The CDR3 protein is CASSSELLTDTQYF. The DNA for the CDR3 is TGTGCCAGCAGTTCGGAACTACTCACAGATACGCAGTATTTT.

The genes are TRBV18 and TRBJ2-7, with 8 positions matching TRBD2. The length of the CDR3 is 19 residues. Per the germline V gene, CDR1 is KGHSH and CDR2 is LQKENI. Trimming removed 3 bases from V and 0 bases from J; junction bases left unmatched: 16. In DNA, the CDR3 is TGTGCCAGCTCACCCCGGACTAGCCGCAATTTCGCGGCCTCCTACGAGCAGTACTTC. Translating it yields CASSPRTSRNFAASYEQYF.

This chain joins TRBV6-5 and TRBJ2-2, with D unresolved. There are 12 residues in the CDR3. Trimming stripped 6 bases from V and 6 bases from J, with 8 bases between. Germline assignment: CDR1 MNHEY and CDR2 SVGAGI. The CDR3 is CASRDLPGELFF. The CDR3 DNA reads TGTGCCAGCAGGGATTTACCCGGGGAGCTGTTTTTT.

This chain joins TRBV30 and TRBJ1-1; D uncertain. CDR1 is GTSNPN and CDR2 is SVGIG in the germline V gene (reference sequence). The germline V and J ends were trimmed by 1 base and 5 bases, with 8 bases remaining between them. The CDR3 loop spans 12 amino acids. DNA for the CDR3: TGTGCCTGGAGTGAATACGTAACTGAAGCTTTCTTT. Translation gives CAWSEYVTEAFF.

This rearrangement joins TRBV7-9 to TRBJ1-2; weak D call: TRBD1 (5 bases). Looked up from germline, CDR1 is SEHNR and CDR2 is FQNEAQ (reference sequence). The CDR3 covers 13 residues. Trimming took 10 bases from V and 3 from J, leaving 15 bases between them. The CDR3, as DNA: TGTGCCACCCTCACCGGGACGGACTATGGCTACACCTTC. Amino acids: CATLTGTDYGYTF.

This chain joins TRBV5-1 and TRBJ2-1, with D maybe TRBD2 (6 bases). The germline CDR1 and CDR2 sequences are SGHRS and YFSETQ. This CDR3 has 15 residues. Trimming took 4 bases from V and 5 from J, leaving 16 bases between them. The CDR3 loop reads CASSLTGTGHNEQFF. The CDR3 nucleotides read TGCGCCAGCAGCCTTACCGGGACTGGACACAATGAGCAGTTCTTC.

The rearrangement joins TRBV7-2 to TRBJ2-3; 7 bases line up with TRBD2. Per the germline V gene, CDR1 is SGHTA and CDR2 is FQGNSA. The CDR3 is made up of 14 amino acids. With V trimmed by 6 bases and J by 0 bases, 3 bases remained unmatched. The CDR3 reads CASRKAGSTDTQYF. DNA of the CDR3: TGTGCCAGCAGAAAAGCGGGAAGCACAGATACGCAGTATTTT.

This chain joins TRBV5-4 and TRBJ1-2; a weak D match, TRBD1 (6 bases). V was clipped by 0 bases and J by 0 bases, with 9 bases between them. The CDR3 runs 15 residues. Germline CDR1 SGHNT, CDR2 YYREEE (reference sequence). CDR3: CASSLEGVANYGYTF. CDR3 sequence (DNA): TGTGCCAGCAGCTTGGAGGGGGTAGCTAACTATGGCTACACCTTC.

This clone was seen just once. This chain links TRBV15 with TRBJ2-1, with 14 bases identical to TRBD2. This CDR3 contains 19 residues. Germline V CDR1 and CDR2: LNHNV, YYDKDF (reference sequence). V lost 0 bases, J lost 3 bases, and 7 bases stayed unmatched. The CDR3 loop is CATSRDPTSGRAYYNEQFF. The CDR3 coding sequence is TGTGCCACCAGCAGAGATCCGACTAGCGGGAGGGCCTACTACAATGAGCAGTTCTTC. Complete variable domain (other parts from reference TRBV15 and TRBJ2-1): DAMVIQNPRYQVTQFGKPVTLSCSQTLNHNVMYWYQQKSSQAPKLLFHYYDKDFNNEADTPDNFQSRRPNTSFCFLDIRSPGLGDTAMYLCATSRDPTSGRAYYNEQFFGPGTRLTVL.